This TCR beta chain was retrieved from a study of CD8 T cells in ankylosing spondylitis. Whole-study findings and limits: Typical of ankylosing spondylitis blood, it appeared, was a TCR beta motif of fewer than 10 highly homologous variants. Disease-linked clones, CD8+, were relatively rare in peripheral blood. Earlier studies detected some motif variants in reactive arthritis synovial fluid and blood.

Concerning this clonotype itself: Its antigen is currently unknown.

The length of the CDR3 is 14 residues. The V end lost 6 bases, the J end lost 7 bases, and 15 bases lay between the germline ends. Construction of TCR beta libraries was performed using quantitative 5'-RACE with molecular barcodes. TCRdb re-called the 5' RACE reads through MiXCR, storing one row per CDR3 protein. The table shows approximately 400,000 distinct CDR3 sequences, with over 15% occurring only once. The source material was blood, either unsorted or a sorted T cell fraction (not recorded which). The V call is TRBV12-3 or TRBV12-4, the J call TRBJ2-2; D is ambiguous. This TCR came from a male donor with ankylosing spondylitis. Here the CDR3 DNA reads TGTGCCAGCAGGAAATCTCATTCAGTCGGGGAGCTGTTTTTT. Protein: CASRKSHSVGELFF.